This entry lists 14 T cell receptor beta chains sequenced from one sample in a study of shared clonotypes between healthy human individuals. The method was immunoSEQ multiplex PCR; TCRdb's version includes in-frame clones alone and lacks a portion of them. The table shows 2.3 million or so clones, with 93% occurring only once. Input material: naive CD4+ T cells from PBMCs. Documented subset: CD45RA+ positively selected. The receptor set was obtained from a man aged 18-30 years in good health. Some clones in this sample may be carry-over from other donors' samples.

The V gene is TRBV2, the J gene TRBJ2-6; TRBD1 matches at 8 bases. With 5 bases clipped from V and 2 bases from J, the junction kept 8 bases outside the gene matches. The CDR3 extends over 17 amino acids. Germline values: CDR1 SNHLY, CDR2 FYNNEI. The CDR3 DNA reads TGTGCCAGCAGTAGGGGAGAGACAGGGGCTGGGGCCAACGTCCTGACTTTC. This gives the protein CASSRGETGAGANVLTF.

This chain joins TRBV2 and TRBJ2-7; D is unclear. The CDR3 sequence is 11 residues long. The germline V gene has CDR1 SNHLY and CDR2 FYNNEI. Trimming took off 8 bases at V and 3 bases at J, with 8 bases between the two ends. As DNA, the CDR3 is TGTGCCAGCGGACCCCTCTACGAGCAGTACTTC. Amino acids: CASGPLYEQYF.

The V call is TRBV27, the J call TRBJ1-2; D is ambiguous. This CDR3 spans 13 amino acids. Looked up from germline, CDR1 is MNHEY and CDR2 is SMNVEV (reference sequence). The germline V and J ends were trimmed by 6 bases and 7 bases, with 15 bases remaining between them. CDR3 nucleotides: TGTGCCAGCAGCGCCCAGCCCCGGTTTGGCTACACCTTC. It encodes CASSAQPRFGYTF.

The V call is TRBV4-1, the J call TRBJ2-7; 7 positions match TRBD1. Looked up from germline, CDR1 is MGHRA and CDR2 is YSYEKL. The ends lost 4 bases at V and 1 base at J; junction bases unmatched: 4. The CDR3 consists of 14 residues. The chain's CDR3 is CASSRPGQSYEQYF. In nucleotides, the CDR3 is TGCGCCAGCAGCCGACCGGGACAGTCCTACGAGCAGTACTTC.

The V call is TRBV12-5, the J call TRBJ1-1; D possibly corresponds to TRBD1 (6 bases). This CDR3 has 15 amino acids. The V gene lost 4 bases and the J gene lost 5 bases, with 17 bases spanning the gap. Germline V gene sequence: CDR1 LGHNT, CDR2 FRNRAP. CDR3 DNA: TGTGCTAGTGGTTCTTCCAGGGGAATATGGACTGAAGCTTTCTTT. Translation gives CASGSSRGIWTEAFF.

The CDR3 bases are TGTGCCAGCAGCGTAGAGGGCCAGCTAGGGACCCAGTACTTC. Translated, it gives CASSVEGQLGTQYF. This chain connects TRBV9 to TRBJ2-5; D gene ambiguous. The CDR3 loop spans 14 amino acids. Germline lookup yields CDR1 SGDLS and CDR2 YYNGEE. Trimming cost V 0 bases and J 7 bases, with 13 bases left between them.

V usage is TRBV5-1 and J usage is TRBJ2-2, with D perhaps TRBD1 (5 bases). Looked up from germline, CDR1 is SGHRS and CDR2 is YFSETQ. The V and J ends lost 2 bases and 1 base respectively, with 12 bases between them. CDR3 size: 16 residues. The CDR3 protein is CASSFSGLGNTGELFF. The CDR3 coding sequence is TGCGCCAGCAGCTTTTCAGGGCTTGGGAACACCGGGGAGCTGTTTTTT. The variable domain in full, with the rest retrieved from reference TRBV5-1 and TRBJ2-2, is KAGVTQTPRYLIKTRGQQVTLSCSPISGHRSVSWYQQTPGQGLQFLFEYFSETQRNKGNFPGRFSGRQFSNSRSEMNVSTLELGDSALYLCASSFSGLGNTGELFFGEGSRLTVL.

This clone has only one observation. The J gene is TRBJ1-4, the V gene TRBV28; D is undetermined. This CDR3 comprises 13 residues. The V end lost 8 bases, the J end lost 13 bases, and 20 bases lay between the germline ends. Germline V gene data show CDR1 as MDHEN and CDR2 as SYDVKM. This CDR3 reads CASGVRMAEGLFF. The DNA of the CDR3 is TGTGCCAGCGGAGTAAGAATGGCCGAAGGACTGTTTTTT.

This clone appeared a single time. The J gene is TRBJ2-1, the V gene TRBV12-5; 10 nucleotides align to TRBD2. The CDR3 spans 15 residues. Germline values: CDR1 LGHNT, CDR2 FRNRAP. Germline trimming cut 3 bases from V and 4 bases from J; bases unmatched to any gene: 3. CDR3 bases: TGTGCTAGTGGTTTCTTAGCGGGAGGTTACAATGAGCAGTTCTTC. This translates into CASGFLAGGYNEQFF.

The CDR3 loop reads CASSPGTTTDTQYF. The CDR3 nucleotides are TGCGCCAGCAGCCCTGGGACTACCACAGATACGCAGTATTTT. The chain uses TRBV4-1 and TRBJ2-3; 7 bases match TRBD2. The V gene's germline CDR1 is MGHRA and CDR2 YSYEKL. The V segment lost 4 bases and the J segment 2 bases; nucleotides outside the gene matches: 3. The CDR3 extends over 14 amino acids.

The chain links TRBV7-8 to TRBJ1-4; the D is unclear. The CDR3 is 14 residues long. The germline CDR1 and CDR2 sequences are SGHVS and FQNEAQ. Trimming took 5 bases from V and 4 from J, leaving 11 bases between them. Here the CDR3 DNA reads TGTGCCAGCAGCCTGGACGGATTTAATGAAAAACTGTTTTTT. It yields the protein CASSLDGFNEKLFF. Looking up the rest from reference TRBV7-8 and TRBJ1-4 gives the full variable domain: GAGVSQSPRYKVAKRGQDVALRCDPISGHVSLFWYQQALGQGPEFLTYFQNEAQLDKSGLPSDRFFAERPEGSVSTLKIQRTQQEDSAVYLCASSLDGFNEKLFFGSGTQLSVL.

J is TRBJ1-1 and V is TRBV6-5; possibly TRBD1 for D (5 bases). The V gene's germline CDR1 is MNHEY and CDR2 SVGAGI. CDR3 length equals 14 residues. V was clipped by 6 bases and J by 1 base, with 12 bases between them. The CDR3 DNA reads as TGTGCCAGCAGCTCCGAGACAGCGAACACTGAAGCTTTCTTT. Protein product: CASSSETANTEAFF.

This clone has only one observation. CDR3 in amino acids: CASSLARDYNEQFF. DNA for the CDR3: TGTGCCAGCAGCTTAGCCAGGGATTACAATGAGCAGTTCTTC. J is TRBJ2-1 and V is TRBV7-9; D perhaps matches TRBD1 (5 bases). Germline CDR1 reads SEHNR; CDR2 reads FQNEAQ (reference sequence). V was clipped by 0 bases and J by 4 bases, with 7 bases between them. This CDR3 is built from 14 residues.

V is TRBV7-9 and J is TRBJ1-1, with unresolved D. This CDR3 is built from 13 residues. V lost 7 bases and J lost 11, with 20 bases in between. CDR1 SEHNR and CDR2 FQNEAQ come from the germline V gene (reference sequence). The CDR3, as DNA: TGTGCCAGCACCGATGCGGGAGGTCCCGCCGCTTTCTTT. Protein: CASTDAGGPAAFF.